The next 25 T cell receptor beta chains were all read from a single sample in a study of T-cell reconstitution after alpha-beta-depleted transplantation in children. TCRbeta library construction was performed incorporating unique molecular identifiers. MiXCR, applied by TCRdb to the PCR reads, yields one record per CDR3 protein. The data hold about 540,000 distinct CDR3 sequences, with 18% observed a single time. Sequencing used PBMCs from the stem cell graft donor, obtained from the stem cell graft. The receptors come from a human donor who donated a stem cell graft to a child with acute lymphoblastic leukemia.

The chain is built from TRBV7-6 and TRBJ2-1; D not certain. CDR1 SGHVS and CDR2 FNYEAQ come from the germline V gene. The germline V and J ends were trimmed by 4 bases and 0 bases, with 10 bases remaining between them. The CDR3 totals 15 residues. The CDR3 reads CASSSRHRSYNEQFF. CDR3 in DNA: TGTGCCAGCAGCTCCAGACATCGCTCCTACAATGAGCAGTTCTTC.

In DNA, the CDR3 is TGTGCCAGCATCTCCGCGTTGGTAGCGGGAGCAGATACGCAGTATTTT. Translated: CASISALVAGADTQYF. The J gene is TRBJ2-3, the V gene TRBV12-3 or TRBV12-4; the match to TRBD2 covers 9 bases. Trimming took 7 bases from V and 4 from J; bases not matched to a gene: 12. The CDR3 totals 16 residues.

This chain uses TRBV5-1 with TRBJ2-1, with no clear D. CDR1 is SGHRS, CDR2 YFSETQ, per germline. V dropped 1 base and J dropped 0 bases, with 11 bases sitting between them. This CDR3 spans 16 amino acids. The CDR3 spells CASSLSTLSSYNEQFF. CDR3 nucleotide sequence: TGCGCCAGCAGCTTGTCAACGCTCAGCTCCTACAATGAGCAGTTCTTC.

The CDR3 loop reads CASSPGAGGRDTQYF. CDR3 DNA sequence: TGTGCCAGCTCACCAGGGGCGGGAGGCCGAGATACGCAGTATTTT. J is TRBJ2-3 and V is TRBV18, with TRBD2 matching 8 bases. The CDR3 has 15 amino acids. Germline V gives CDR1 KGHSH, CDR2 LQKENI. The V segment lost 2 bases and the J segment 5 bases; nucleotides outside the gene matches: 6.

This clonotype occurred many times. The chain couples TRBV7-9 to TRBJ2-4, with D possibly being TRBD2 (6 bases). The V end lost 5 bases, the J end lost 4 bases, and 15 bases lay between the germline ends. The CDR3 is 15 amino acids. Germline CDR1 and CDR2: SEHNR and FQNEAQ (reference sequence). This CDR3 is CASSIPGLEKNIQYF. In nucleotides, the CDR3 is TGTGCCAGCAGCATTCCGGGACTGGAAAAAAACATTCAGTACTTC.

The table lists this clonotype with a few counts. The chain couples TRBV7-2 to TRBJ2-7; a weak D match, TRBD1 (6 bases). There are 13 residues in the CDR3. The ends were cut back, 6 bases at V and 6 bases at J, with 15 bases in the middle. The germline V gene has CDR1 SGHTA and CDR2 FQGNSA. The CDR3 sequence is CASRPTGTSEQYF. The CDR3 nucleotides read TGTGCCAGCAGACCCACGGGGACATCCGAGCAGTACTTC.

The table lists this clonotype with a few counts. The DNA of the CDR3 is TGTGCCATGGCTCCGGGACAGAATCAAGAGACCCAGTACTTC. It yields the protein CAMAPGQNQETQYF. The chain has TRBV10-3 and TRBJ2-5, with TRBD1 matching 7 bases. CDR3 length: 14 amino acids. Germline CDR1 and CDR2: ENHRY and SYGVKD. V lost 9 bases, J lost 2 bases, and 9 bases stayed unmatched.

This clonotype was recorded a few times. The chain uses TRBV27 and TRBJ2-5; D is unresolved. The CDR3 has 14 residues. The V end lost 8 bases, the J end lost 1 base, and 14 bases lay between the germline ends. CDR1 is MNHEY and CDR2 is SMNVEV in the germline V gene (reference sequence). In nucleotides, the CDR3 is TGTGCCAGCGGCGTAGGGTCCTTCCAAGAGACCCAGTACTTC. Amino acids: CASGVGSFQETQYF.

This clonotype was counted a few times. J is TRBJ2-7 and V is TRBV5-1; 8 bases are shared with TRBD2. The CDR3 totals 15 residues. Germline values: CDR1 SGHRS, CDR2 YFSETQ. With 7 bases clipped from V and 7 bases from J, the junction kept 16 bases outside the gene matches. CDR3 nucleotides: TGCGCCAGCTTCAACCTAGCGGGTGGGCCGGGGGAGCAGTACTTC. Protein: CASFNLAGGPGEQYF. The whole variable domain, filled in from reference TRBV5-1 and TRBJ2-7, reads KAGVTQTPRYLIKTRGQQVTLSCSPISGHRSVSWYQQTPGQGLQFLFEYFSETQRNKGNFPGRFSGRQFSNSRSEMNVSTLELGDSALYLCASFNLAGGPGEQYFGPGTRLTVT.

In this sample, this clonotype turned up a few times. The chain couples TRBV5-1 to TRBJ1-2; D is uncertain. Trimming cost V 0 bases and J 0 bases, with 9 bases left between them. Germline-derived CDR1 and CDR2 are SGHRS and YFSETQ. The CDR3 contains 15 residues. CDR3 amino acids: CASSLEPGANYGYTF. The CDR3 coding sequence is TGCGCCAGCAGCTTGGAACCAGGAGCTAACTATGGCTACACCTTC.

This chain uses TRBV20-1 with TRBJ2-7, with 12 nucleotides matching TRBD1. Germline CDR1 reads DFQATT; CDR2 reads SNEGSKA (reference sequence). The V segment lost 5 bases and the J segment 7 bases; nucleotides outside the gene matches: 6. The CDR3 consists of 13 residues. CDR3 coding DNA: TGCAGTGCTCCGGGACAGGGGGCCTGGGAGCAGTACTTC. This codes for CSAPGQGAWEQYF.

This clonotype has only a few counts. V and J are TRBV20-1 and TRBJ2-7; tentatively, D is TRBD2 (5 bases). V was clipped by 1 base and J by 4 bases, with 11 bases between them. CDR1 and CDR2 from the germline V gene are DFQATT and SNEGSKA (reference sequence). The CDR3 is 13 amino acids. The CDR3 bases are TGCAGTGCTAGAGCTGGACTTTTATACGAGCAGTACTTC. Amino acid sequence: CSARAGLLYEQYF.

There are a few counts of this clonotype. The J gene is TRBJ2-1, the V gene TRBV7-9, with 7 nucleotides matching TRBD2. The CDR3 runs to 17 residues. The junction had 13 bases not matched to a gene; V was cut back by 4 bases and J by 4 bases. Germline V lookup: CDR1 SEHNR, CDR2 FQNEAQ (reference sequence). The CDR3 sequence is CASSSPLGASGYNEQFF. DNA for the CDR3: TGTGCCAGCAGCTCGCCCCTCGGGGCTAGCGGTTACAATGAGCAGTTCTTC.

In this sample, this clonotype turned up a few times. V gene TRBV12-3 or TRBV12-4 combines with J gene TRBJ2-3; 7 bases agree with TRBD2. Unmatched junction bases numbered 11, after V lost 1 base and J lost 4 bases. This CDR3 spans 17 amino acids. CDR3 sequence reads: CASSLGPTSVFPDTQYF. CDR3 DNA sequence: TGTGCCAGCAGTTTAGGTCCCACTAGCGTGTTCCCAGATACGCAGTATTTT.

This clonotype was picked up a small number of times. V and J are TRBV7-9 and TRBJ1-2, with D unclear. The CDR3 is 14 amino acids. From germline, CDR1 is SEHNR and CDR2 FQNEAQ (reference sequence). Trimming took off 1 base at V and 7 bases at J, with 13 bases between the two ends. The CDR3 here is CASSLDPGGGGYTF. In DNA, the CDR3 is TGTGCCAGCAGCTTAGACCCCGGCGGAGGTGGCTACACCTTC.

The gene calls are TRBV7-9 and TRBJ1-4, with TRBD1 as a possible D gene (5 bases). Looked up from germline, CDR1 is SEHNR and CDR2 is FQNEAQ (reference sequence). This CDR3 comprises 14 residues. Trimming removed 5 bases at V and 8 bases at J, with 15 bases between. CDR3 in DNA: TGTGCCAGCAGCCCGACCAGGAGGGACGAAAAACTGTTTTTT. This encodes CASSPTRRDEKLFF.

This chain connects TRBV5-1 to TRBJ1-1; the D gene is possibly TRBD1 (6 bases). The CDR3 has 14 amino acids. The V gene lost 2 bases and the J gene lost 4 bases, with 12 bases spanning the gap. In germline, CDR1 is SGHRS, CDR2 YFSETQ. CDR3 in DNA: TGCGCCAGCAGCTTAAACGGGGGCGGCACTGAAGCTTTCTTT. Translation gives CASSLNGGGTEAFF.

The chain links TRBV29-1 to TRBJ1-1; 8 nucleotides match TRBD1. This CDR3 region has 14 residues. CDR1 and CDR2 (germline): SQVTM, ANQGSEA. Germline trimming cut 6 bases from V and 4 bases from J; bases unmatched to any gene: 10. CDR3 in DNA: TGCAGCGTCTTCTACCAGGGGGCCCTCACTGAAGCTTTCTTT. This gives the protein CSVFYQGALTEAFF. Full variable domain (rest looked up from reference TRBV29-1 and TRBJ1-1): SAVISQKPSRDICQRGTSLTIQCQVDSQVTMMFWYRQQPGQSLTLIATANQGSEATYESGFVIDKFPISRPNLTFSTLTVSNMSPEDSSIYLCSVFYQGALTEAFFGQGTRLTVV.

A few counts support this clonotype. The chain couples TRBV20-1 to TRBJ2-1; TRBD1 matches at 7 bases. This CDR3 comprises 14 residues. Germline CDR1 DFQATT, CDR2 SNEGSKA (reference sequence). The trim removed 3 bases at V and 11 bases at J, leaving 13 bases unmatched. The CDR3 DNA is TGCAGTGCTAGTTACTCCCGGACAGGTCCAAAGCAGTTCTTC. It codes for CSASYSRTGPKQFF.

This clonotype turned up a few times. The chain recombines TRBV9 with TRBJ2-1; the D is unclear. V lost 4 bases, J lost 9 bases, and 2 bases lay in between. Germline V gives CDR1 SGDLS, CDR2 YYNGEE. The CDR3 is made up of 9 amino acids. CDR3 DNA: TGTGCCAGCAGCATTGAGCAGTTCTTC. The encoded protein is CASSIEQFF.

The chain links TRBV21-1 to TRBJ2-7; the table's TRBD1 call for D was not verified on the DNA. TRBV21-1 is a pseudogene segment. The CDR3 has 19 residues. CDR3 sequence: CASRIKGPWRGAKKGEQYF. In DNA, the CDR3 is TGTGCCAGCCGCATAAAAGGCCCATGGAGAGGGGCCAAAAAAGGCGAGCAGTACTTC.

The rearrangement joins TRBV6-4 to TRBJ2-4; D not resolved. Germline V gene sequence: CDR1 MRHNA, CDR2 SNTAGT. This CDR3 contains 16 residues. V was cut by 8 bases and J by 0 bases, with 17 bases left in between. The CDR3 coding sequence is TGTGCCAGCCAGTGTCGGTCGACTCTAGCCAAAAACATTCAGTACTTC. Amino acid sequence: CASQCRSTLAKNIQYF.

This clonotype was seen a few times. The CDR3 DNA follows: TGCGCCAGCAGCTTGGGAAGCTTTTATGAGCAGTTCTTC. It encodes CASSLGSFYEQFF. The chain couples TRBV5-1 to TRBJ2-1; D is uncertain. The germline V gene encodes CDR1 SGHRS and CDR2 YFSETQ. The V gene lost 0 bases and the J gene lost 8 bases, with 9 bases spanning the gap. The CDR3 has 13 residues.

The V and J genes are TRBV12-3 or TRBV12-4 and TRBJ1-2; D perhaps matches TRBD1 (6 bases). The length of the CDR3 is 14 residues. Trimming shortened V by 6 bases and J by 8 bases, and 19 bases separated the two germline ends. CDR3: CASRHGQTYQGYTF. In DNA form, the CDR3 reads TGTGCCAGCAGACACGGACAGACTTACCAAGGCTACACCTTC.

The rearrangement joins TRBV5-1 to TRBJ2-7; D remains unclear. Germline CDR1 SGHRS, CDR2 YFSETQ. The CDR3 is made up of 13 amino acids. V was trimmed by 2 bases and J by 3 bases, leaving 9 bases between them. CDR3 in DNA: TGCGCCAGCAGCTTTTTTCCCCTCTACGAGCAGTACTTC. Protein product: CASSFFPLYEQYF.